This T cell receptor beta chain was recovered during a study of blood T cells in healthy people across ages. The CDR3 is 14 residues long. The ends were cut back, 4 bases at V and 2 bases at J, with 11 bases in the middle. Primed by a sample-barcoded 5' primer and a J-beta primer mix, a second PCR proceeded for 7 to 11 cycles. Tags on each cDNA molecule came from a template-switch adaptor with 12 random nucleotides. TCRdb reprocessed the 5' RACE reads with MiXCR, giving one entry per CDR3 protein. The repertoire holds about 730,000 distinct CDR3 sequences, around 46% seen once, with roughly 19% in the top ten.

The sequencing input was blood. The receptor was derived from a woman in her sixties in good health. The chain is built from TRBV12-3 or TRBV12-4 and TRBJ1-1; D is uncertain. The CDR3 reads CASSSVTRNTEAFF. The CDR3 coding sequence is TGTGCCAGCAGTTCCGTCACGCGAAACACTGAAGCTTTCTTT.